This TCR beta chain appears in the sequencing data of a study of radiotherapy plus CTLA-4 blockade in lung cancer. Study-level results: Blood saw expansion of tumor-derived TCR clones after radiotherapy plus ipilimumab. Per reports, early blood T cell clone dynamics, plus interferon-beta, forecast response most strongly.

The CDR3 is 15 amino acids. V was clipped by 5 bases and J by 8 bases; unmatched bases: 9. Germline CDR1 and CDR2: MRHNA and SNTAGT. The data were produced by immunoSEQ multiplex PCR, yet TCRdb's version contains in-frame clones alone and is incomplete. The data show 100,000 to 150,000 clones, approximately 84% seen once. Concerning this clone: Its antigen is as yet unknown.

This sample comprised peripheral blood, obtained from a patient treated with radiotherapy plus ipilimumab. The rearrangement uses TRBV6-4 and TRBJ2-1; TRBD2 agrees at 10 bases. This TCR was sampled from a human donor with non-small cell lung cancer who had a partial response to radiotherapy plus ipilimumab. CDR3 protein: CASSSGTSVFDEQFF. As DNA, the CDR3 is TGTGCCAGCAGTTCCGGGACTAGCGTATTCGATGAGCAGTTCTTC.